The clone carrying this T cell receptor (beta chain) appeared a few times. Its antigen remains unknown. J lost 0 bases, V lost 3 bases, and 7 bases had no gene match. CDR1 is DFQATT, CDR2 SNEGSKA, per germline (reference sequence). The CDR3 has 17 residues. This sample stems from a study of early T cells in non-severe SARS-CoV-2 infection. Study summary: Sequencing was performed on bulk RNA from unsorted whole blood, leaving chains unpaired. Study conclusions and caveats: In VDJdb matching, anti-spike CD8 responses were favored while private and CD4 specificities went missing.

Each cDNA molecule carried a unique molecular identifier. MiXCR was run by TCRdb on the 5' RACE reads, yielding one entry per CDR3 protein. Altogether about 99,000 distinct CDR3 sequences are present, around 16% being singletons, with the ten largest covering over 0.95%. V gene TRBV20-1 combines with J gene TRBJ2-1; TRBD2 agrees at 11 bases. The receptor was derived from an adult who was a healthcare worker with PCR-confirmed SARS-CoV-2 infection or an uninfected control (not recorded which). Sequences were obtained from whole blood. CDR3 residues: CSARASGGLSSYNEQFF. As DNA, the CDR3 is TGCAGTGCTAGGGCTAGCGGGGGGTTAAGCTCCTACAATGAGCAGTTCTTC.